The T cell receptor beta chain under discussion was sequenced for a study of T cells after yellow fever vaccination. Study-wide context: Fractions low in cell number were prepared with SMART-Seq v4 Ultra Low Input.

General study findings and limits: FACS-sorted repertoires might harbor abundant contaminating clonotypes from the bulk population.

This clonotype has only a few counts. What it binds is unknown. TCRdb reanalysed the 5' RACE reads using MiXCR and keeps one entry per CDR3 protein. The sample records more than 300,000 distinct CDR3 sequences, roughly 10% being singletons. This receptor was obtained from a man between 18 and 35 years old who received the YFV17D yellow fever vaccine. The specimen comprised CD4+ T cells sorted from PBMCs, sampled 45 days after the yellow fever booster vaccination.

As DNA, the CDR3 is TGTGCCATCAGTGACTCCCCACGCTACGAGCAGTACGTC. It is translated as CAISDSPRYEQYV. The chain combines TRBV10-3 with TRBJ2-7; D is ambiguous. Per the germline V gene, CDR1 is ENHRY and CDR2 is SYGVKD. V lost 3 bases, J lost 3 bases, and 9 bases lay in between. This CDR3 is 13 amino acids long.